These T cell receptor beta chains were read from a single sample in a study of beta chain features in type 1 diabetes. Profiled with immunoSEQ multiplex PCR; TCRdb holds only in-frame clones, not every one. Of 200,000 to 250,000 clones in the sample, roughly 9.6% were seen once. The source material was naive CD4+ T cells from blood. The receptors here all came from a woman in her late teens or twenties in good health. CDR3s include the opening cysteine and the closing phenylalanine or tryptophan. D genes are given only for firm matches. Size is stated for part of the rows, as once, few or many counts, or as a class when the clone is expanded.

clone size	D gene	V gene	J gene	CDR3 protein	CDR3 DNA
few	-	TRBV5-1	TRBJ1-1	CASSLGRGNEAFF	TGCGCCAGCAGCTTGGGCCGAGGGAATGAAGCTTTCTTT
many	TRBD2	TRBV29-1	TRBJ2-1	CSGGGNEQFF	TGCAGCGGCGGGGGTAATGAGCAGTTCTTC
few	TRBD1	TRBV6-5	TRBJ2-7	CASSYKRDRGEQYF	TGTGCCAGCAGTTATAAGCGGGACAGGGGCGAGCAGTACTTC
-	-	TRBV5-4	TRBJ2-1	CASSYGQDSYNEQFF	TGTGCCAGCAGCTACGGCCAGGATTCCTACAATGAGCAGTTCTTC
few	TRBD1	TRBV5-1	TRBJ1-2	CASSTVTDRDGYTF	TGCGCCAGCAGCACAGTTACGGACAGGGACGGCTACACCTTC
few	TRBD2	TRBV7-6	TRBJ2-2	CASSLGGRPNTGELFF	TGTGCCAGCAGCTTGGGAGGGAGACCGAACACCGGGGAGCTGTTTTTT
few	TRBD1	TRBV9	TRBJ1-1	CASSVTGGGTEAFF	TGTGCCAGCAGCGTTACAGGGGGTGGCACTGAAGCTTTCTTT
few	-	TRBV18	TRBJ1-4	CASSPNRAVEKLFF	TGTGCCAGCTCACCTAACAGGGCTGTCGAAAAACTGTTTTTT
-	-	TRBV2	TRBJ2-5	CASSAQGPETQYF	TGTGCCAGCAGCGCACAGGGTCCAGAGACCCAGTACTTC
-	TRBD1	TRBV19	TRBJ1-6	CASTPTGGDNSPLHF	TGTGCCAGTACGCCGACAGGGGGGGATAATTCACCCCTCCACTTT
few	-	TRBV30	TRBJ2-3	CAWSPGPPDTQYF	TGTGCCTGGAGCCCGGGTCCCCCAGATACGCAGTATTTT
few	TRBD2	TRBV5-1	TRBJ2-2	CASSPGLIGLADTGELFF	TGCGCCAGCAGCCCCGGTCTGATTGGACTAGCGGACACCGGGGAGCTGTTTTTT
few	-	TRBV30	TRBJ1-5	CAWSVTRGNQPQHF	TGTGCCTGGAGTGTCACGAGGGGCAATCAGCCCCAGCATTTT
few	TRBD1	TRBV29-1	TRBJ1-5	CSVKTGLNQPQHF	TGCAGCGTAAAGACAGGGTTAAATCAGCCCCAGCATTTT
-	TRBD1	TRBV4-1	TRBJ1-3	CASSQSGQGASGNTIYF	TGCGCCAGCAGCCAATCTGGACAGGGTGCCTCTGGAAACACCATATATTTT
-	-	TRBV7-2	TRBJ1-2	CASSHPAGVGGYTF	TGTGCCAGCAGCCACCCCGCAGGGGTTGGCGGCTACACCTTC
few	-	TRBV6-1	TRBJ2-7	CASSESFGQSSYEQYF	TGTGCCAGCAGTGAGTCGTTCGGACAGAGCTCCTACGAGCAGTACTTC
-	TRBD2	TRBV5-1	TRBJ2-7	CASSLGASGGFEQYF	TGCGCCAGCAGCTTGGGGGCTAGCGGGGGGTTCGAGCAGTACTTC
-	-	TRBV13	TRBJ2-2	CASSPRLTGINTGELFF	TGTGCCAGCAGCCCTCGCCTCACGGGTATTAACACCGGGGAGCTGTTTTTT
few	TRBD1	TRBV29-1	TRBJ2-1	CSVEDTGVWEQFF	TGCAGCGTTGAAGACACAGGGGTTTGGGAGCAGTTCTTC
few	TRBD2	TRBV6-5	TRBJ2-7	CASSYRAGGSYEQYF	TGTGCCAGCAGTTACAGAGCGGGAGGTTCCTACGAGCAGTACTTC
-	-	TRBV5-1	TRBJ2-5	CASSLVDSRQETQYF	TGCGCCAGCAGCCTCGTGGACAGCCGACAAGAGACCCAGTACTTC
-	TRBD1	TRBV9	TRBJ2-5	CASSVAGRTGGETQYF	TGTGCCAGCAGCGTAGCCGGCAGGACAGGGGGGGAGACCCAGTACTTC
-	-	TRBV9	TRBJ2-1	CASSAGWEQFF	TGTGCCAGCAGCGCGGGTTGGGAGCAGTTCTTC
-	-	TRBV7-3	TRBJ1-6	CASSLTAQGNSPLHF	TGTGCCAGCAGCTTAACGGCGCAGGGCAATTCACCCCTCCACTTT